This is a list of T cell receptor beta chains from one sample in a study of cytomegalovirus exposure and HLA in healthy donors. Only in-frame clones appear in the TCRdb table, and some are missing; sequencing was by immunoSEQ multiplex PCR. Of just over 65,000 clones listed, around 97% are singletons. Sequences were obtained from PBMCs. The receptor set was obtained from a woman in her late teens or twenties in good health and CMV-seropositive. Each CDR3 is given with its conserved first and last residue. Each record gives: V gene, CDR3 length, J gene, clone size, D gene, CDR3 DNA, CDR3 protein. The D gene is left open where the match is weak. Clone size is not always given. Where it is, it says once, few, many or a class for expanded clones.

>TRBV2|14|TRBJ2-3|.|.
TGTGCCAGAACGACAGGAGCTAGCACAGATACGCAGTATTTT
CARTTGASTDTQYF
>TRBV28|15|TRBJ1-5|.|.
TGTGCCAGCAGTCGGCTGGGGGCAGGCAATCAGCCCCAGCATTTT
CASSRLGAGNQPQHF
>TRBV2|15|TRBJ2-5|.|TRBD2
TGTGCCAGCAGTGCGAGCCTAGCGGGAGAAGAGACCCAGTACTTC
CASSASLAGEETQYF
>TRBV2|15|TRBJ1-2|once|TRBD1
TGTGCCAGCAGATTCCGGGACAGCGTTAACTATGGCTACACCTTC
CASRFRDSVNYGYTF
>TRBV28|14|TRBJ1-4|.|.
TGTGCCAGCAGTTTTGGGCAGAAGTATGAAAAACTGTTTTTT
CASSFGQKYEKLFF
>TRBV25-1|16|TRBJ2-1|.|TRBD2
TGTGCCAGCAGTGATGGATTTGGTAGCGGGATAGGTGAGCAGTTCTTC
CASSDGFGSGIGEQFF
>TRBV27|13|TRBJ2-2|.|.
TGTGCCAGCAGTTCCCAGAACACCGGGGAGCTGTTTTTT
CASSSQNTGELFF
>TRBV5-1|15|TRBJ2-7|.|TRBD2
TGCGCCAGCAGCTCCGACGGGCTAGCGGTACGCGAGCAGTACTTC
CASSSDGLAVREQYF
>TRBV7-9|15|TRBJ2-2|.|.
TGTGCCAGCAGCCCAAGGGGAGGGAACACCGGGGAGCTGTTTTTT
CASSPRGGNTGELFF
>TRBV27|13|TRBJ2-7|.|.
TGTGCCAGCAGTTTAGCAGGGGTGAACGAGCAGTACTTC
CASSLAGVNEQYF
>TRBV19|16|TRBJ2-7|.|.
TGTGCCAGTAGTATCCCTATACAGGACAAAGCCTACGAGCAGTACTTC
CASSIPIQDKAYEQYF
>TRBV19|14|TRBJ2-7|once|.
TGTGCCAGTAGAACGACTGGCGGTTCCTACGAGCAGTACTTC
CASRTTGGSYEQYF
>TRBV7-9|16|TRBJ1-1|.|TRBD1
TGTGCCAGCAGCTCAACAGGGGGCTCCCCGGGGACTGAAGCTTTCTTT
CASSSTGGSPGTEAFF
>TRBV28|13|TRBJ1-2|once|.
TGTGCCAGCGGCCGTTTCAGGGGCGATGGCTACACCTTC
CASGRFRGDGYTF
>TRBV19|11|TRBJ1-2|.|.
TGTGCCAGTAGCGGAGCTCTGGGCTACACCTTC
CASSGALGYTF
>TRBV19|13|TRBJ2-7|once|.
TGTGCCAGTAGCCGCGGAAGCTCCTACGAGCAGTACTTC
CASSRGSSYEQYF
>TRBV7-2|14|TRBJ2-1|.|TRBD2
TGTGCCAGCAGCTTAGATCTAGCGGGAGGTGAGCAGTTCTTC
CASSLDLAGGEQFF
>TRBV15|20|TRBJ2-7|.|TRBD2
TGTGCCACCAGCAGATCCTCGGGGGGACTAGCGGGAGGAAGTGGGTACGAGCAGTACTTC
CATSRSSGGLAGGSGYEQYF
>TRBV30|13|TRBJ1-2|.|TRBD1
TGTGCCTGGACGGGACAGTATAACTATGGCTACACCTTC
CAWTGQYNYGYTF
>TRBV5-6|17|TRBJ2-7|.|TRBD2
TGTGCCACCCACCTTTGGGGACTAGCTTCCTCTACCTACGAGCAGTACTTC
CATHLWGLASSTYEQYF
>TRBV5-6|17|TRBJ2-1|.|TRBD2
TGTGCCAGCAGCCCAGACACTGGGACTAGGGGAGGGAATGAGCAGTTCTTC
CASSPDTGTRGGNEQFF
>TRBV10-3|15|TRBJ2-2|.|.
TGTGCCGCGGGGACGGACTCACCGAACACCGGGGAGCTGTTTTTT
CAAGTDSPNTGELFF
>TRBV27|14|TRBJ2-1|.|.
TGTGCCAGCAGTTCCAGCGGAGTATACAATGAGCAGTTCTTC
CASSSSGVYNEQFF
>TRBV5-6|14|TRBJ2-7|.|TRBD1
TGTGCCAGCAGTCCCGGGACAGGGGCATACGAGCAGTACTTC
CASSPGTGAYEQYF
>TRBV28|14|TRBJ1-1|.|.
TGTGCCAGCACCCCTTTAGGGGCCTACACTGAAGCTTTCTTT
CASTPLGAYTEAFF
>TRBV28|11|TRBJ2-1|.|.
TGTGCCATCTCGGCGGGGAATGAGCAGTTCTTC
CAISAGNEQFF
>TRBV7-9|12|TRBJ1-1|.|.
TGTGCCAGCAGCTTACCTGGGTGGAGAGCTTTCTTT
CASSLPGWRAFF
>TRBV9|17|TRBJ2-1|.|TRBD2
TGTGCCAGCAGCGTAATTCGTGGGCCTAGCGGCGCAAGTGAGCAGTTCTTC
CASSVIRGPSGASEQFF
>TRBV28|14|TRBJ1-2|.|.
TGTGCCAGCAGTTTATTGGGGGCAGGGGATGGCTACACCTTC
CASSLLGAGDGYTF
>TRBV29-1|12|TRBJ2-7|.|TRBD1
TGCAGCGTCGATCGACAGGGGAACGAGCAGTACTTC
CSVDRQGNEQYF
>TRBV27|16|TRBJ1-5|.|.
TGTGCCAGCAGTTCCCGGGACGGGAGATTCAATCAGCCCCAGCATTTT
CASSSRDGRFNQPQHF
>TRBV11-3|15|TRBJ2-2|.|TRBD2
TGTGCCAGCAGCGGGACTAGCGGGATGGGCGGGGAGCTGTTTTTT
CASSGTSGMGGELFF
>TRBV7-8|12|TRBJ2-5|.|.
TGTGCCAGCAGCCCCCTACAAGAGACCCAGTACTTC
CASSPLQETQYF
>TRBV28|19|TRBJ2-2|.|TRBD1
TGTGCCAGCAGTGCGGACAGGCCTCGAGCAGAAGAAAACACCGGGGAGCTGTTTTTT
CASSADRPRAEENTGELFF
>TRBV4-1|15|TRBJ2-3|.|TRBD1
TGCGCCAGCAGCCAAGGGACAGGACCCACAGATACGCAGTATTTT
CASSQGTGPTDTQYF
>TRBV28|14|TRBJ2-7|.|TRBD1
TGTGCCAGCAGTTTTGGGACAGGATCCTACGAGCAGTACTTC
CASSFGTGSYEQYF
>TRBV2|14|TRBJ1-5|few|TRBD1
TGTGCCAGCAGTCCGGGACAGGGGTATCAGCCCCAGCATTTT
CASSPGQGYQPQHF
>TRBV5-6|18|TRBJ1-1|.|TRBD1
TGTGCCAGCAGCTCCCGAGCAAGAGACAGGGGCCTGAACACTGAAGCTTTCTTT
CASSSRARDRGLNTEAFF
>TRBV9|21|TRBJ2-1|.|TRBD2
TGTGCCAGCAGCGTAGAAGGCTTGGTTGGACTAGCGGGCCGCTCCTACAATGAGCAGTTCTTC
CASSVEGLVGLAGRSYNEQFF
>TRBV18|15|TRBJ2-5|.|TRBD1
TGTGCCAGCTCACCTCGACAGGGGGGCGCAGAGACCCAGTACTTC
CASSPRQGGAETQYF
>TRBV6-5|14|TRBJ2-6|.|.
TGTGCCAGCAGTGCGCTCTCTGGGGCCAACGTCCTGACTTTC
CASSALSGANVLTF
>TRBV6-1|16|TRBJ1-4|.|.
TGTGCCAGCAGTGAAGCGGAGGCCTGGACTAATGAAAAACTGTTTTTT
CASSEAEAWTNEKLFF
>TRBV19|14|TRBJ2-1|.|.
TGTGCCAGTAGTATGCCAGGGGTCTACAATGAGCAGTTCTTC
CASSMPGVYNEQFF
>TRBV5-1|15|TRBJ2-5|.|TRBD1
TGCGCCAGCAGCTTAGGACAGGGGACACAAGAGACCCAGTACTTC
CASSLGQGTQETQYF
>TRBV6-1|13|TRBJ1-2|.|.
TGTGCCAGCACATCCGGGACATCCATGGACTACACCTTC
CASTSGTSMDYTF
>TRBV5-8|14|TRBJ1-2|.|TRBD1
TGTGCCAGCAGCTTTTTAGGGACAGTGTCGGGCTACACCTTC
CASSFLGTVSGYTF
>TRBV15|16|TRBJ1-4|.|.
TGTGCCACCAGCAGATTTCGTACAGGAGACAATGAAAAACTGTTTTTT
CATSRFRTGDNEKLFF
>TRBV5-1|17|TRBJ2-2|.|TRBD1
TGCGCCAGCAGCGGGACGGGACAGGGCGTGAACACCGGGGAGCTGTTTTTT
CASSGTGQGVNTGELFF
>TRBV5-1|15|TRBJ2-4|.|TRBD1
TGCGCCAGCAGCCCGTCGGACAGGGGGGGGAACATTCAGTACTTC
CASSPSDRGGNIQYF
>TRBV28|14|TRBJ1-1|.|TRBD1
TGTGCCAGCAGACCGGGACAGGCGGGTGCTGAAGCTTTCTTT
CASRPGQAGAEAFF
>TRBV15|13|TRBJ1-2|.|.
TGTGCCACCAGCAGGGGCGGGACCTATGGCTACACCTTC
CATSRGGTYGYTF
>TRBV10-3|12|TRBJ1-3|.|.
TGTGCCATCAGTGATAGTGGAAACACCATATATTTT
CAISDSGNTIYF
>TRBV7-9|18|TRBJ1-4|.|TRBD1
TGTGCCAGCAGCCCGGGGACAGGGTCGGACGGAACTAATGAAAAACTGTTTTTT
CASSPGTGSDGTNEKLFF
>TRBV5-1|14|TRBJ1-1|.|.
TGCGCCAGCAGTATATATAGGGGTCGGACTGAAGCTTTCTTT
CASSIYRGRTEAFF
>TRBV4-2|15|TRBJ2-7|.|.
TGTGCCAGCAGCCAAGCCCAGGGGAGCTCCTACGAGCAGTACTTC
CASSQAQGSSYEQYF